Below are 18 T cell receptor beta chains sequenced from a single sample in a study of T cell responses to AZD1222 COVID-19 vaccine. Measured with immunoSEQ multiplex PCR; TCRdb has only the in-frame clones, and not every one. The sample consists of some 95,000 clones, roughly 86% of them appearing once. This specimen consisted of peripheral blood, obtained on day 0 of MenACWY control vaccination. These receptor sequences come from an adult in good health.

The chain couples TRBV5-4 to TRBJ1-2; no definite D call. The ends were cut back, 6 bases at V and 1 base at J, with 10 bases in the middle. Germline values: CDR1 SGHNT, CDR2 YYREEE (reference sequence). The CDR3 runs to 13 residues. CDR3 in DNA: TGTGCCAGCACCCAAGGGTTTAACTATGGCTACACCTTC. Translation: CASTQGFNYGYTF.

This chain joins TRBV7-8 and TRBJ1-5; D not resolved. The CDR3 is 13 amino acids. V was shortened by 5 bases and J by 7 bases, with 12 bases between the two germline ends. CDR1 is SGHVS and CDR2 is FQNEAQ in the germline V gene. CDR3 in amino acids: CASSLPSGQPQHF. CDR3 sequence (DNA): TGTGCCAGCAGCCTCCCTAGCGGACAGCCCCAGCATTTT.

The CDR3 DNA follows: TGCAGCGTTTCGGCAACCGGGAACTATGGCTACACCTTC. Translating gives CSVSATGNYGYTF. J is TRBJ1-2 and V is TRBV29-1; D ambiguous. The CDR3 consists of 13 residues. Trimming took off 5 bases at V and 2 bases at J, with 12 bases between the two ends. Germline CDR1 reads SQVTM; CDR2 reads ANQGSEA.

This chain uses TRBV19 with TRBJ1-5, with 9 bases identical to TRBD1. V gave up 4 bases and J gave up 1 base; unmatched junction bases: 8. The germline V gene encodes CDR1 LNHDA and CDR2 SQIVND (reference sequence). CDR3 length: 17 residues. The CDR3: CASSTPQGASSNQPQHF. The CDR3 nucleotides read TGTGCCAGTAGTACCCCACAGGGGGCGTCGAGCAATCAGCCCCAGCATTTT.

This clone was detected only once. In DNA, the CDR3 is TGTGCCACCAGTGATTTGAGGGGATCCACAGATACGCAGTATTTT. It encodes CATSDLRGSTDTQYF. The chain is built from TRBV24-1 and TRBJ2-3; possible D gene TRBD1, 5 bases. Germline assignment: CDR1 KGHDR and CDR2 SFDVKD. Trimming stripped 0 bases from V and 2 bases from J, with 8 bases between. The CDR3 loop spans 15 amino acids.

This rearrangement joins TRBV27 to TRBJ2-2, with D possibly matching TRBD2 (5 bases). The CDR3 runs 13 residues. V lost 6 bases, J lost 7 bases, and 12 bases lay in between. The V gene's germline CDR1 is MNHEY and CDR2 SMNVEV (reference sequence). The CDR3 protein is CASRPNRGGELFF. In DNA, the CDR3 is TGTGCCAGCAGGCCGAATCGGGGCGGGGAGCTGTTTTTT.

The chain links TRBV5-1 to TRBJ2-1; the D call may be TRBD1 or TRBD2 (6 bases each). The V gene's germline CDR1 is SGHRS and CDR2 YFSETQ. The V end lost 3 bases, the J end lost 3 bases, and 10 bases lay between the germline ends. The CDR3 is 14 residues long. The CDR3 bases are TGCGCCAGCAGCTGGGGGGCCGACTACAATGAGCAGTTCTTC. Translating gives CASSWGADYNEQFF.

The V gene is TRBV12-3 or TRBV12-4, the J gene TRBJ1-2; 9 bases line up with TRBD1. The CDR3 has 13 amino acids. After removal of 9 bases from V and 7 bases from J, the junction contained 9 bases not matched to a gene. The CDR3 region has the DNA TGTGCCAGTTTCACAACAGGGGGCCTTGGCTACACCTTC. Translating it yields CASFTTGGLGYTF.

The chain combines TRBV27 with TRBJ2-5; maybe TRBD1 (5 bases). CDR3 length equals 17 residues. In germline, CDR1 is MNHEY, CDR2 SMNVEV (reference sequence). Trimming stripped 4 bases from V and 1 base from J, with 19 bases between. The CDR3 spells CASSSSVQAALQETQYF. In nucleotides, the CDR3 is TGTGCCAGCAGTTCCTCGGTACAGGCGGCCCTCCAAGAGACCCAGTACTTC.

V and J are TRBV6-2 or TRBV6-3 and TRBJ1-4, with D unresolved. The length of the CDR3 is 14 residues. The V gene lost 4 bases and the J gene lost 8 bases, with 14 bases spanning the gap. CDR1 is MNHEY and CDR2 is SVGEGT in the germline V gene. DNA of the CDR3: TGTGCCAGCAGTTTCCGTCCCCCCACCGAAAAACTGTTTTTT. Amino acids: CASSFRPPTEKLFF.

J is TRBJ2-7 and V is TRBV21-1. TRBV21-1 is assigned pseudogene status. The CDR3 has 8 amino acids. CDR3 loop: CASSHRYF. The CDR3 nucleotides read TGTGCCAGCAGCCATCGGTACTTC.

On this clone itself: A single base separates this from a much larger clone, so it may be a read error. The V and J genes are TRBV7-3 and TRBJ2-2, with D perhaps TRBD1 (6 bases). This CDR3 has 14 residues. CDR1 SGHTA and CDR2 FQGTGA come from the germline V gene. V was shortened by 5 bases and J by 1 base, with 8 bases between the two germline ends. The CDR3 loop reads CASSAQGNTGELFF. CDR3 coding DNA: TGTGCCAGCAGCGCACAGGGGAACACCGGGGAGCTGTTTTTT.

The chain couples TRBV5-1 to TRBJ2-7; weak D call: TRBD1 (6 bases). The length of the CDR3 is 14 residues. The germline CDR1 and CDR2 sequences are SGHRS and YFSETQ. Trimming removed 4 bases from V and 3 bases from J, with 14 bases in between. Here the CDR3 reads CASSLRDNGYEQYF. CDR3 in DNA: TGCGCCAGCAGCCTTCGGGACAACGGCTACGAGCAGTACTTC.

The CDR3 spells CATSPNRGGDEQYF. In DNA form, the CDR3 reads TGTGCCACCAGTCCTAACAGGGGCGGGGACGAGCAGTACTTC. J is TRBJ2-7 and V is TRBV24-1, with TRBD1 as a possible D gene (7 bases). This CDR3 region has 14 residues. CDR1 is KGHDR and CDR2 is SFDVKD in the germline V gene. V lost 6 bases and J 5 bases, leaving 16 bases between the germline ends.

Only one count was recorded for this clone. CDR3 sequence reads: CASTQFRVSNQPQHF. CDR3 nucleotide sequence: TGTGCCAGCACTCAATTCAGGGTAAGCAATCAGCCCCAGCATTTT. The chain couples TRBV28 to TRBJ1-5; TRBD1 is a possible D gene (5 bases). Trimming removed 7 bases at V and 1 base at J, with 14 bases between. Germline CDR1 and CDR2: MDHEN and SYDVKM. The CDR3 has 15 amino acids.

V is TRBV5-6 and J is TRBJ2-2; D could derive from TRBD1 or TRBD2 (5 bases each). The germline V and J ends were trimmed by 5 bases and 6 bases, with 14 bases remaining between them. CDR3 length equals 14 residues. The germline CDR1 and CDR2 sequences are SGHDT and YYEEEE. The CDR3 spells CASSWDRFAGELFF. In DNA form, the CDR3 reads TGTGCCAGCAGTTGGGACCGTTTTGCCGGGGAGCTGTTTTTT. Full variable domain (missing parts from reference TRBV5-6 and TRBJ2-2): DAGVTQSPTHLIKTRGQQVTLRCSPKSGHDTVSWYQQALGQGPQFIFQYYEEEERQRGNFPDRFSGHQFPNYSSELNVNALLLGDSALYLCASSWDRFAGELFFGEGSRLTVL.

The chain couples TRBV29-1 to TRBJ2-2, with D possibly matching TRBD2 (7 bases). Trimming stripped 4 bases from V and 2 bases from J, with 14 bases between. CDR3 size: 15 residues. Germline values: CDR1 SQVTM, CDR2 ANQGSEA. The CDR3 DNA follows: TGCAGCGTTGTGGCGGGGGCCCTCAACACCGGGGAGCTGTTTTTT. Protein: CSVVAGALNTGELFF.

The chain uses TRBV30 and TRBJ1-4; D uncertain. Germline assignment: CDR1 GTSNPN and CDR2 SVGIG (reference sequence). CDR3 length: 13 residues. Trimming cost V 3 bases and J 4 bases, with 9 bases left between them. This CDR3 is CAWRVRINEKLFF. The CDR3 DNA reads TGTGCCTGGAGAGTCAGGATTAATGAAAAACTGTTTTTT.